The 14 T cell receptor beta chains listed next were all sequenced from one sample in a study of cytomegalovirus exposure and HLA in healthy donors (dated by TCRdb to about 2017). Libraries were built with the immunoSEQ multiplex PCR assay. TCRdb retrieved this table from immuneACCESS and kept in-frame rearrangements only. Not all clones are present; in checked studies, unresolved V genes account for under half, and no reason is known for the remainder. The sample table shows over 250,000 clones, and about 86% are seen once. Of the sample, 1% falls within the top ten clones. Specimen: PBMCs. These receptor sequences come from a woman between 18 and 29 years old in good health and CMV-seronegative.

The rearrangement joins TRBV10-3 to TRBJ2-4; a weak D match, TRBD2 (6 bases). Germline V gene data show CDR1 as ENHRY and CDR2 as SYGVKD. The length of the CDR3 is 14 residues. Trimming shortened V by 10 bases and J by 3 bases, and 16 bases separated the two germline ends. CDR3 in DNA: TGTGCCACCGGGGACTTAATGGACAAAAACATTCAGTACTTC. Protein sequence: CATGDLMDKNIQYF.

The chain is built from TRBV4-3 and TRBJ1-2; D is undetermined. Germline values: CDR1 LGHNA, CDR2 YSLEER. Trimming took 0 bases from V and 4 from J, leaving 6 bases between them. The CDR3 length is 13 residues. This chain's CDR3 is CASSQEPGYGYTF. The CDR3 coding sequence is TGCGCCAGCAGCCAAGAACCGGGCTATGGCTACACCTTC.

This rearrangement joins TRBV5-1 to TRBJ2-7; TRBD1 matches at 8 bases. V lost 5 bases and J lost 11; bases outside the gene matches: 18. Germline V gives CDR1 SGHRS, CDR2 YFSETQ. CDR3 length: 15 amino acids. In DNA, the CDR3 is TGCGCCAGCAGACGATCCGGACAGGGCGGGCAAAGTGAGTACTTC. Residues: CASRRSGQGGQSEYF. Variable domain in full (rest from reference TRBV5-1 and TRBJ2-7): KAGVTQTPRYLIKTRGQQVTLSCSPISGHRSVSWYQQTPGQGLQFLFEYFSETQRNKGNFPGRFSGRQFSNSRSEMNVSTLELGDSALYLCASRRSGQGGQSEYFGPGTRLTVT.

V usage is TRBV5-1 and J usage is TRBJ1-5; D ambiguous. Trimming shortened V by 5 bases and J by 0 bases, and 9 bases separated the two germline ends. The CDR3 sequence is 14 residues long. In germline, CDR1 is SGHRS, CDR2 YFSETQ. CDR3 sequence reads: CASRPGDSNQPQHF. In DNA form, the CDR3 reads TGCGCCAGCAGACCGGGAGATAGCAATCAGCCCCAGCATTTT.

This clone was picked up one time. The chain is built from TRBV18 and TRBJ2-7, with TRBD2 matching 13 bases. The CDR3 loop spans 17 amino acids. Per the germline V gene, CDR1 is KGHSH and CDR2 is LQKENI. V lost 1 base to trimming and J lost 2 bases; unmatched junction nucleotides: 5. In nucleotides, the CDR3 is TGTGCCAGCTCACCACAGTCGGGACTAGCGGGAACCTACGAGCAGTACTTC. This encodes CASSPQSGLAGTYEQYF.

The sample holds one count of this clone. The V and J genes are TRBV4-3 and TRBJ1-2; no definite D call. V gave up 0 bases and J gave up 3 bases, with 14 bases separating them. The CDR3 runs 16 residues. Germline V gene data show CDR1 as LGHNA and CDR2 as YSLEER. CDR3 bases: TGCGCCAGCAGCCAAGATAGCCGGGGTGACCACTATGGCTACACCTTC. This gives the protein CASSQDSRGDHYGYTF.

The V gene is TRBV6-6, the J gene TRBJ2-6; 8 bases fit TRBD2. The CDR3 sequence is 12 residues long. Germline V gene data show CDR1 as MNHNY and CDR2 as SVGAGI (reference sequence). The J segment lost 18 bases and the V segment lost 2 bases, leaving 6 bases of the junction unmatched. The CDR3 loop is CASSYTAGDPTF. Here the CDR3 DNA reads TGTGCCAGCAGTTACACAGCGGGAGACCCGACTTTC.

The chain uses TRBV5-6 and TRBJ1-3; the D is unclear. The ends were cut back, 4 bases at V and 1 base at J, with 12 bases in the middle. This CDR3 has 15 amino acids. Germline V lookup: CDR1 SGHDT, CDR2 YYEEEE. The CDR3 loop is CASSAGWGSGNTIYF. The DNA of the CDR3 is TGTGCCAGCAGCGCGGGGTGGGGATCTGGAAACACCATATATTTT.

This chain joins TRBV7-6 and TRBJ2-6; D possibly corresponds to TRBD1 (5 bases). The CDR3 covers 18 residues. From germline, CDR1 is SGHVS and CDR2 FNYEAQ. Trimming stripped 6 bases from V and 3 bases from J, with 21 bases between. CDR3 protein: CASSLIARVKGGANVLTF. The DNA for the CDR3 is TGTGCCAGCAGTCTCATAGCCAGGGTGAAGGGTGGGGCCAACGTCCTGACTTTC. Using reference TRBV7-6 and TRBJ2-6 for the parts outside the CDR3, the full variable domain is GAGVSQSPRYKVTKRGQDVALRCDPISGHVSLYWYRQALGQGPEFLTYFNYEAQQDKSGLPNDRFSAERPEGSISTLTIQRTEQRDSAMYRCASSLIARVKGGANVLTFGAGSRLTVL.

The chain has TRBV5-1 and TRBJ1-1; 7 positions match TRBD1. Germline CDR1 SGHRS, CDR2 YFSETQ. This CDR3 has 16 residues. V was pared by 4 bases and J by 2 bases, with 11 bases of the junction left unmatched. The CDR3 loop is CASSADRPSLNTEAFF. In DNA form, the CDR3 reads TGCGCCAGCAGCGCGGACAGGCCCAGCCTAAACACTGAAGCTTTCTTT. Variable domain in full (rest from reference TRBV5-1 and TRBJ1-1): KAGVTQTPRYLIKTRGQQVTLSCSPISGHRSVSWYQQTPGQGLQFLFEYFSETQRNKGNFPGRFSGRQFSNSRSEMNVSTLELGDSALYLCASSADRPSLNTEAFFGQGTRLTVV.

The gene calls are TRBV30 and TRBJ1-1, with D possibly TRBD1 on 6 matching bases. This CDR3 has 12 residues. CDR1 is GTSNPN, CDR2 SVGIG, per germline (reference sequence). The germline V and J ends were trimmed by 5 bases and 3 bases, with 10 bases remaining between them. CDR3 in DNA: TGTGCCTGGGGCGGACAGCACACTGAAGCTTTCTTT. The encoded protein is CAWGGQHTEAFF.

V usage is TRBV18 and J usage is TRBJ2-3; 12 positions agree with TRBD2. The CDR3 is 14 amino acids. V lost 8 bases and J lost 5; bases outside the gene matches: 5. CDR1 and CDR2 from the germline V gene are KGHSH and LQKENI. The chain's CDR3 is CASRTSGMRDTQYF. The DNA for the CDR3 is TGTGCCAGCAGGACTAGCGGGATGAGAGATACGCAGTATTTT.

The V and J genes are TRBV5-1 and TRBJ2-3; weak D call: TRBD2 (6 bases). Germline V gene lookup returns CDR1 SGHRS and CDR2 YFSETQ. The CDR3 covers 16 residues. Trimming removed 1 base at V and 2 bases at J, with 14 bases between. This CDR3 reads CASSLLAGGTTDTQYF. CDR3 DNA: TGCGCCAGCAGCTTGCTAGCCGGGGGAACCACAGATACGCAGTATTTT.

The table lists this clone with a few counts. V usage is TRBV7-2 and J usage is TRBJ2-5; 7 nucleotides agree with TRBD2. The germline gives CDR1 SGHTA, CDR2 FQGNSA. Losses at the gene ends were 3 bases for V and 4 bases for J; bases not matched to a gene: 5. The CDR3 covers 14 residues. CDR3 in DNA: TGTGCCAGCAGCTTTCGGCGCGGGGGAGAGACCCAGTACTTC. The encoded protein is CASSFRRGGETQYF.